The rows below give T cell receptor beta chains drawn from one sample of a study of OX40 agonist ivuxolimab in advanced cancers. Clones were read by immunoSEQ multiplex PCR, and TCRdb kept only the in-frame ones, dropping some. The sample lists 20,000 to 30,000 clones; 75% to 85% were seen once. Specimen: CD4+ or CD8+ T cells sorted from blood, collected in a trial of the OX40 agonist ivuxolimab. These receptors all come from an adult with an advanced solid tumor such as melanoma, head and neck, liver or kidney cancer. Each CDR3 is given with its conserved first and last residue. D genes are given only for firm matches. Clone sizes are given selectively: once, few, many, or a class where the clone is expanded.

TRBV16,NA,TRBD2,TRBJ2-1,TGTGCCAGCAGCCTCAGTGCGGGACTAGCGGGAGGGTCCTACAATGAGCAGTTCTTC,CASSLSAGLAGGSYNEQFF
TRBV11-2,NA,NA,TRBJ2-7,TGTGCCAGCAGCCTGGGCGCCTACGAGCAGTACTTC,CASSLGAYEQYF
TRBV28,NA,TRBD2,TRBJ2-7,TGTGCCAGCAGGGGAGGGCGGGAGGCCTCCTACGAGCAGTACTTC,CASRGGREASYEQYF
TRBV7-3,NA,NA,TRBJ1-5,TGTGCCAGCAGCCCACCTAAGGGGGGGAAAGGGCAGCCCCAGCATTTT,CASSPPKGGKGQPQHF
TRBV15,few,TRBD1,TRBJ2-7,TGTGCCACCAGCAGAGATCTCAGGACAGGGGTGGGCTACGAGCAGTACTTC,CATSRDLRTGVGYEQYF
TRBV7-9,NA,NA,TRBJ1-2,TGTGCCAGCAGCTACCCCGGGACATCCGGCTACACCTTC,CASSYPGTSGYTF
TRBV6-6,NA,NA,TRBJ2-3,TGTGCCTCTTTAGGCCCTAGGGATACGCAGTATTTT,CASLGPRDTQYF
TRBV7-2,NA,NA,TRBJ1-6,TGTGCCAGCAGCTTAGGCAAGGGATTCTATAATTCACCCCTCCACTTT,CASSLGKGFYNSPLHF
TRBV23-1,NA,TRBD2,TRBJ2-1,TGCGCCAGCAGTCAACGGACTAGCAGCGGACACTACAATGAGCAGTTCTTC,CASSQRTSSGHYNEQFF
TRBV4-1,NA,NA,TRBJ2-1,TGCGCCAGCAGCCAAGATCTAGACAATGAGCAGTTCTTC,CASSQDLDNEQFF
TRBV9,few,NA,TRBJ2-7,TGTGCCAGCAGCGTAGAACAGGAGTCCTACGAGCAGTACTTC,CASSVEQESYEQYF
TRBV28,NA,NA,TRBJ1-3,TGTGCCAGCAGTTCCGGGGTAAGGGAGACTGGAAACACCATATATTTT,CASSSGVRETGNTIYF
TRBV7-7,NA,NA,TRBJ2-5,TGTGCCAGCAGCTTAAGAGAGCTCCAAGAGACCCAGTACTTC,CASSLRELQETQYF
TRBV2,NA,NA,TRBJ2-7,TGTGCCAGCCCGGTATCCAGGGTGGGTGAGCAGTACTTC,CASPVSRVGEQYF
TRBV6-5,NA,NA,TRBJ1-2,TGTGCCAGCAGTTACAAAGGGGGAAATGGCTACACCTTC,CASSYKGGNGYTF
TRBV7-2,once,TRBD2,TRBJ2-7,TGTGCCAGCATGGGGCTAGCGGGGGTCTACGAGCAGTACTTC,CASMGLAGVYEQYF
TRBV4-1,NA,NA,TRBJ1-5,TGCGCCAGCAGACCGGACAGTTATAGCAATCAGCCCCAGCATTTT,CASRPDSYSNQPQHF
TRBV6-1,NA,TRBD2,TRBJ2-3,TGTGCCATCAGTGAGACAGCGGGGGGGCCACATACGCAGTATTTT,CAISETAGGPHTQYF
TRBV9,NA,TRBD2,TRBJ2-3,TGTGCCAGCAGCCCCGCCGGACTAGCGGGGGGAGCTAGCACAGATACGCAGTATTTT,CASSPAGLAGGASTDTQYF
TRBV5-4,many,NA,TRBJ1-4,TGTGCCAGCAGCCCGGACAGTGGGGAAGAAAAACTGTTTTTT,CASSPDSGEEKLFF
TRBV10-1,NA,TRBD1,TRBJ2-5,TGCGCCACCTCGGACAGGGAAGAGACCCAGTACTTC,CATSDREETQYF
TRBV9,few,TRBD1,TRBJ2-5,TGTGCCAGCAGCGACGGACAGGGGGAGACCCAGTACTTC,CASSDGQGETQYF
TRBV27,NA,NA,TRBJ2-7,TGTGCCAGCAGTTTATTACAGGCGACCCCATACGAGCAGTACTTC,CASSLLQATPYEQYF
TRBV7-2,once,NA,TRBJ2-1,TGTGCCAGCAGCTTAGGACAGGCGCAGTTCTTC,CASSLGQAQFF
TRBV19,NA,NA,TRBJ2-5,TGTGCCAGTAGTATAGGCTACAGGAGGGCCCAAGAGACCCAGTACTTC,CASSIGYRRAQETQYF
TRBV25-1,NA,NA,TRBJ1-2,TGTGCCAGCAGTGAACAGGACCGACCGTCTGGCTACACCTTC,CASSEQDRPSGYTF
TRBV4-2,NA,NA,TRBJ2-7,TGTGCCAGCAGCCAAGCGCGGGGGCTTTCCTACGAGCAGTACTTC,CASSQARGLSYEQYF
TRBV7-9,NA,NA,TRBJ2-1,TGTGCCAGCAGCTTAGAAGGGCTAGCCTTTGCGTACAATGAGCAGTTCTTC,CASSLEGLAFAYNEQFF
TRBV5-1,few,TRBD1,TRBJ1-1,TGCGCCAGCAGCATCACTCTACAGGGGTTGAACACTGAAGCTTTCTTT,CASSITLQGLNTEAFF
TRBV5-4,few,NA,TRBJ2-7,TGTGCCAGCATGAACGGAATCTCCTACGAGCAGTACTTC,CASMNGISYEQYF
TRBV6-4,NA,TRBD1,TRBJ2-7,TGTGCCATCCCCCGTATGGGACAGGGTAATGGTAACTACGAGCAGTACTTC,CAIPRMGQGNGNYEQYF
TRBV5-1,NA,NA,TRBJ2-2,TGCGCCAGCAGCTTGGAGGCCTCAAACACCGGGGAGCTGTTTTTT,CASSLEASNTGELFF